A single sample is the source of the 29 T cell receptor beta chains below, sequenced in a study of T cell changes during pregnancy in multiple sclerosis. Here immunoSEQ multiplex PCR was the method, and the copy in TCRdb shows in-frame clones only, minus some. Of about 84,000 clones in the sample, over 90% were seen once. The sequencing used peripheral blood, collected in the third trimester of pregnancy. The receptors here all came from a female donor with multiple sclerosis, enrolled in a pregnancy study.

The chain has TRBV27 and TRBJ1-1, with 9 bases fitting TRBD1. This CDR3 contains 16 residues. The V segment lost 6 bases and the J segment 1 base; nucleotides outside the gene matches: 9. Germline CDR1 and CDR2: MNHEY and SMNVEV (reference sequence). CDR3: CASRQTGGRANTEAFF. CDR3 DNA: TGTGCCAGCAGACAGACAGGGGGAAGGGCGAACACTGAAGCTTTCTTT.

The chain couples TRBV5-1 to TRBJ2-7, with D possibly TRBD2 on 7 matching bases. Trimming removed 4 bases at V and 1 base at J, with 21 bases between. This CDR3 region has 17 residues. Germline V lookup: CDR1 SGHRS, CDR2 YFSETQ. The CDR3 spells CASSRPGGQGRSYEQYF. Written as DNA, the CDR3 is TGCGCCAGCAGCCGCCCCGGGGGGCAGGGAAGGTCCTACGAGCAGTACTTC.

The V gene is TRBV6-6, the J gene TRBJ1-5; D possibly corresponds to TRBD1 (6 bases). There are 16 residues in the CDR3. Germline-derived CDR1 and CDR2 are MNHNY and SVGAGI (reference sequence). V shed 2 bases and J shed 1 base, with 12 bases lying between them. CDR3 in DNA: TGTGCCAGCAGTTACCTTCCCCAGGGGAGCAATCAGCCCCAGCATTTT. It translates to CASSYLPQGSNQPQHF.

This clone turned up a few times. This rearrangement joins TRBV7-8 to TRBJ1-6, with D possibly TRBD1 on 6 matching bases. V lost 1 base and J 10 bases, leaving 20 bases between the germline ends. Germline V gene sequence: CDR1 SGHVS, CDR2 FQNEAQ. The CDR3 is 17 residues long. DNA of the CDR3: TGTGCCAGCAGCTTAGGGGGTCCCGGGACACGGGCCTCACCCCTCCACTTT. This sequence encodes CASSLGGPGTRASPLHF. The variable domain in full, with the rest retrieved from reference TRBV7-8 and TRBJ1-6, is GAGVSQSPRYKVAKRGQDVALRCDPISGHVSLFWYQQALGQGPEFLTYFQNEAQLDKSGLPSDRFFAERPEGSVSTLKIQRTQQEDSAVYLCASSLGGPGTRASPLHFGNGTRLTVT.

The rearrangement uses TRBV29-1 and TRBJ2-5; 9 nucleotides agree with TRBD2. Germline CDR1 reads SQVTM; CDR2 reads ANQGSEA. J lost 2 bases, V lost 6 bases, and 10 bases had no gene match. This CDR3 has 15 residues. The CDR3 nucleotides are TGCAGCGTCCTCAAAGCGGGGGGCCTACAAGAGACCCAGTACTTC. Its protein is CSVLKAGGLQETQYF. The full variable domain, rest sourced from reference TRBV29-1 and TRBJ2-5, is SAVISQKPSRDICQRGTSLTIQCQVDSQVTMMFWYRQQPGQSLTLIATANQGSEATYESGFVIDKFPISRPNLTFSTLTVSNMSPEDSSIYLCSVLKAGGLQETQYFGPGTRLLVL.

The J gene is TRBJ2-2, the V gene TRBV7-9; 7 nucleotides match TRBD1. The length of the CDR3 is 18 residues. Unmatched junction bases numbered 13, after V lost 6 bases and J lost 0 bases. The germline V gene has CDR1 SEHNR and CDR2 FQNEAQ (reference sequence). In DNA form, the CDR3 reads TGTGCCAGCAGACCGTACCGGGACAGCCGTACGAACACCGGGGAGCTGTTTTTT. Translation: CASRPYRDSRTNTGELFF. The full variable domain, in which reference TRBV7-9 and TRBJ2-2 provide the parts outside the CDR3, is DTGVSQNPRHKITKRGQNVTFRCDPISEHNRLYWYRQTLGQGPEFLTYFQNEAQLEKSRLLSDRFSAERPKGSFSTLEIQRTEQGDSAMYLCASRPYRDSRTNTGELFFGEGSRLTVL.

The chain carries TRBV30 and TRBJ2-3, with 9 bases that match TRBD2. V gave up 3 bases and J gave up 6 bases; unmatched junction bases: 10. The CDR3 is 15 residues long. Looked up from germline, CDR1 is GTSNPN and CDR2 is SVGIG (reference sequence). The CDR3, as DNA: TGTGCCTGGAGCCCCCAGCGGGGGGTTGCGGATACGCAGTATTTT. Amino acid sequence: CAWSPQRGVADTQYF.

The V and J genes are TRBV18 and TRBJ2-2; TRBD2 agrees at 12 bases. Germline trimming cut 3 bases from V and 1 base from J; bases unmatched to any gene: 6. The CDR3 has 18 residues. CDR1 KGHSH and CDR2 LQKENI come from the germline V gene. The CDR3 sequence: CASSPKLAGGLNTGELFF. CDR3 bases: TGTGCCAGCTCACCTAAACTAGCGGGGGGCCTGAACACCGGGGAGCTGTTTTTT. Looking up the rest from reference TRBV18 and TRBJ2-2 gives the full variable domain: NAGVMQNPRHLVRRRGQEARLRCSPMKGHSHVYWYRQLPEEGLKFMVYLQKENIIDESGMPKERFSAEFPKEGPSILRIQQVVRGDSAAYFCASSPKLAGGLNTGELFFGEGSRLTVL.

The V and J genes are TRBV29-1 and TRBJ1-3; D is ambiguous. V was cut by 4 bases and J by 2 bases, with 15 bases left in between. The CDR3 has 15 residues. Per the germline V gene, CDR1 is SQVTM and CDR2 is ANQGSEA. Here the CDR3 reads CSVVVEGRPGNTIYF. CDR3 nucleotides: TGCAGCGTTGTGGTGGAGGGAAGACCTGGAAACACCATATATTTT.

The rearrangement uses TRBV5-6 and TRBJ1-5, with TRBD1 identical over 10 bases. Germline V lookup: CDR1 SGHDT, CDR2 YYEEEE. J lost 5 bases, V lost 3 bases, and 11 bases had no gene match. The CDR3 consists of 17 residues. The CDR3 loop reads CASSSNRDRGLDQPQHF. The CDR3 DNA reads TGTGCCAGCAGCTCTAACCGGGACAGGGGATTGGATCAGCCCCAGCATTTT.

The CDR3 nucleotides read TGTGCCAGCAGTTACTCCCAGTTAACAGGGGCCTACGAGCAGTACTTC. Amino acids: CASSYSQLTGAYEQYF. V usage is TRBV6-5 and J usage is TRBJ2-7; 7 bases are a match to TRBD1. CDR1 is MNHEY, CDR2 SVGAGI, per germline. The CDR3 runs to 16 residues. J was trimmed by 2 bases and V by 0 bases; bases with no gene match: 7.

The chain joins TRBV5-4 to TRBJ1-1; D unresolved. There are 11 residues in the CDR3. Germline V gene sequence: CDR1 SGHNT, CDR2 YYREEE (reference sequence). Deletions cut 0 bases from V and 7 bases from J, with 4 bases between. CDR3 DNA sequence: TGTGCCAGCAGCTTGGGCAGTGAAGCTTTCTTT. As protein: CASSLGSEAFF.

The V call is TRBV7-2, the J call TRBJ1-1; D unclear. Germline-derived CDR1 and CDR2 are SGHTA and FQGNSA. CDR3 length: 14 residues. Trimming took 3 bases from V and 4 from J, leaving 12 bases between them. The CDR3 DNA follows: TGTGCCAGCAGCTTCGGGGATCAGCGCACTGAAGCTTTCTTT. Amino acid sequence: CASSFGDQRTEAFF.

This chain links TRBV5-1 with TRBJ2-3; 9 bases align to TRBD2. Per germline, CDR1 SGHRS and CDR2 YFSETQ. V trimming: 2 bases; J trimming: 2 bases; junction bases outside the gene matches: 6. The CDR3 has 16 residues. CDR3 sequence reads: CASSLTGTSLTDTQYF. CDR3 DNA sequence: TGCGCCAGCAGCTTAACCGGGACTAGCCTCACAGATACGCAGTATTTT.

DNA of the CDR3: TGTGCCAGCAGCTTGGTGGGCAGGGGCTATGGCTACACCTTC. It codes for CASSLVGRGYGYTF. The chain combines TRBV5-5 with TRBJ1-2; tentative D call: TRBD1 (6 bases). Germline CDR1 and CDR2: SGHKS and YYEKEE (reference sequence). The CDR3 has 14 amino acids. Trimming cost V 0 bases and J 4 bases, with 10 bases left between them.

The chain uses TRBV9 and TRBJ2-5; TRBD2 agrees at 9 bases. The trim removed 2 bases at V and 5 bases at J, leaving 4 bases unmatched. This CDR3 is 14 amino acids long. Germline values: CDR1 SGDLS, CDR2 YYNGEE. The CDR3 loop reads CASSVGGGAETQYF. Here the CDR3 DNA reads TGTGCCAGCAGCGTTGGCGGGGGGGCGGAGACCCAGTACTTC.

CDR3 in amino acids: CASIEGGNNEQFF. The CDR3 DNA reads as TGTGCCAGCATCGAGGGGGGGAACAATGAGCAGTTCTTC. The rearrangement uses TRBV2 and TRBJ2-1; the D gene is possibly TRBD2 (7 bases). Trimming removed 7 bases from V and 5 bases from J, with 12 bases in between. CDR3 length: 13 residues. The germline V gene encodes CDR1 SNHLY and CDR2 FYNNEI.

The chain has TRBV15 and TRBJ2-7, with 10 nucleotides matching TRBD2. The junction had 4 bases not matched to a gene; V was cut back by 5 bases and J by 3 bases. CDR3 length equals 14 residues. Germline CDR1 reads LNHNV; CDR2 reads YYDKDF (reference sequence). DNA of the CDR3: TGTGCCACCAGCCCGAGGACTAGCGGCTACGAGCAGTACTTC. Encoded protein: CATSPRTSGYEQYF. Supplemented by reference TRBV15 and TRBJ2-7, the full variable domain reads DAMVIQNPRYQVTQFGKPVTLSCSQTLNHNVMYWYQQKSSQAPKLLFHYYDKDFNNEADTPDNFQSRRPNTSFCFLDIRSPGLGDTAMYLCATSPRTSGYEQYFGPGTRLTVT.

The chain carries TRBV7-9 and TRBJ1-1, with 7 bases fitting TRBD1. Germline V CDR1 and CDR2: SEHNR, FQNEAQ (reference sequence). The CDR3 sequence is 16 residues long. Trimming at V came to 2 bases and at J to 4 bases, leaving 10 bases not matched to a gene. The CDR3 loop reads CASSLKGRQGSTEAFF. The CDR3 DNA is TGTGCCAGCAGCTTAAAGGGTCGACAGGGTAGCACTGAAGCTTTCTTT.

This chain connects TRBV5-1 to TRBJ1-3; D remains unclear. The ends were cut back, 0 bases at V and 7 bases at J, with 14 bases in the middle. This CDR3 has 15 amino acids. CDR1 and CDR2 from the germline V gene are SGHRS and YFSETQ. The CDR3 coding sequence is TGCGCCAGCAGCTTGGACGTTGGAGGTGAGAACACCATATATTTT. Amino acids: CASSLDVGGENTIYF. Variable domain in full (rest from reference TRBV5-1 and TRBJ1-3): KAGVTQTPRYLIKTRGQQVTLSCSPISGHRSVSWYQQTPGQGLQFLFEYFSETQRNKGNFPGRFSGRQFSNSRSEMNVSTLELGDSALYLCASSLDVGGENTIYFGEGSWLTVV.

The rearrangement uses TRBV7-2 and TRBJ1-4; TRBD1 aligns across 8 bases. This CDR3 has 15 amino acids. The V gene end was trimmed by 5 bases and the J gene end by 8 bases; junction bases not matched to a gene: 10. The germline CDR1 and CDR2 sequences are SGHTA and FQGNSA. CDR3 sequence reads: CASSRTGTGVEKLFF. The CDR3 DNA is TGTGCCAGCAGCCGAACCGGGACAGGAGTGGAAAAACTGTTTTTT.

The count of this clone is one. The chain links TRBV7-9 to TRBJ2-7; 9 nucleotides match TRBD2. The CDR3 totals 14 residues. The V and J ends lost 5 bases and 2 bases, in that order; junction bases with no gene match: 4. CDR1 SEHNR and CDR2 FQNEAQ come from the germline V gene (reference sequence). The CDR3 nucleotides read TGTGCCAGCAGCACTTCTAGCGGGGCCTACGAGCAGTACTTC. It yields the protein CASSTSSGAYEQYF.

The gene calls are TRBV6-1 and TRBJ1-2, with D unresolved. Germline V gives CDR1 MNHNS, CDR2 SASEGT. The CDR3 contains 13 residues. Deletions cut 3 bases from V and 8 bases from J, with 13 bases between. The CDR3 bases are TGTGCCAGCAGTGATGGTAGGAGGGTAGGCTACACCTTC. As protein: CASSDGRRVGYTF.

V gene TRBV7-3 combines with J gene TRBJ2-7; 11 nucleotides line up with TRBD2. Germline CDR1 SGHTA, CDR2 FQGTGA. The CDR3 totals 17 residues. V lost 5 bases, J lost 1 base, and 10 bases stayed unmatched. The CDR3 DNA is TGTGCCAGCAGCCCCGACCCTAGCGGGGGGCCTTCCTACGAGCAGTACTTC. As protein: CASSPDPSGGPSYEQYF.

This chain links TRBV7-9 with TRBJ1-1, with D perhaps matching TRBD1 (6 bases). This CDR3 has 14 amino acids. V was cut by 5 bases and J by 3 bases, with 13 bases left in between. Germline V gives CDR1 SEHNR, CDR2 FQNEAQ (reference sequence). CDR3 sequence reads: CASSKPDSDTEAFF. CDR3 bases: TGTGCCAGCAGCAAACCGGACAGTGACACTGAAGCTTTCTTT.

This chain joins TRBV27 and TRBJ1-3; unclear D gene. This CDR3 spans 15 amino acids. Trimming took off 4 bases at V and 5 bases at J, with 15 bases between the two ends. CDR1 is MNHEY, CDR2 SMNVEV, per germline (reference sequence). The CDR3 reads CASSSGGDGRNTIYF. CDR3 nucleotide sequence: TGTGCCAGCAGTTCAGGTGGCGATGGAAGAAACACCATATATTTT.

The count of this clone is one. CDR3 residues: CASSMVDRGDNQPQHF. CDR3 in DNA: TGTGCCAGTAGTATGGTAGACAGGGGGGACAATCAGCCCCAGCATTTT. V and J are TRBV19 and TRBJ1-5, with 9 nucleotides matching TRBD1. The germline gives CDR1 LNHDA, CDR2 SQIVND (reference sequence). V was pared by 3 bases and J by 3 bases, with 6 bases of the junction left unmatched. The CDR3 covers 16 residues. The whole variable domain, filled in from reference TRBV19 and TRBJ1-5, reads DGGITQSPKYLFRKEGQNVTLSCEQNLNHDAMYWYRQDPGQGLRLIYYSQIVNDFQKGDIAEGYSVSREKKESFPLTVTSAQKNPTAFYLCASSMVDRGDNQPQHFGDGTRLSIL.

CDR3 sequence reads: CASSLEGREQYF. The CDR3 bases are TGTGCCAGCAGCTTAGAGGGGCGGGAGCAGTACTTC. V gene TRBV7-9 combines with J gene TRBJ2-7; possibly TRBD1 for D (5 bases). The V gene's germline CDR1 is SEHNR and CDR2 FQNEAQ (reference sequence). Trimming stripped 1 base from V and 7 bases from J, with 8 bases between. CDR3 length: 12 amino acids. The full variable domain, completed using reference TRBV7-9 and TRBJ2-7, is DTGVSQNPRHKITKRGQNVTFRCDPISEHNRLYWYRQTLGQGPEFLTYFQNEAQLEKSRLLSDRFSAERPKGSFSTLEIQRTEQGDSAMYLCASSLEGREQYFGPGTRLTVT.

The chain uses TRBV9 and TRBJ1-5; D gene ambiguous. Germline V gives CDR1 SGDLS, CDR2 YYNGEE. The V end lost 4 bases, the J end lost 3 bases, and 11 bases lay between the germline ends. There are 14 residues in the CDR3. The CDR3 DNA is TGTGCCAGCAGCCGCGACGGGAACAATCAGCCCCAGCATTTT. Its translation is CASSRDGNNQPQHF.